At least ten counts were recorded for the clone carrying this T cell receptor (beta chain). Antigen unknown. This sample is drawn from a study of early T cells in non-severe SARS-CoV-2 infection. Tagging with unique molecular identifiers was applied to individual cDNA molecules. TCRdb redid the calling of the 5' RACE reads with MiXCR, one entry per CDR3 protein. The data show tens of thousands of distinct CDR3 sequences, around 5% seen once. Study-wide points: Private and CD4 specificities were missed by VDJdb matching, which favored anti-spike CD8 responses.

From germline, CDR1 is LGHDT and CDR2 YNNKEL (reference sequence). V shed 4 bases and J shed 7 bases, with 16 bases lying between them. The CDR3 has 15 residues. V and J are TRBV3-1 and TRBJ1-4, with D perhaps TRBD1 (5 bases). The sequencing input was whole blood. The sequence was obtained from an adult who was a healthcare worker with PCR-confirmed SARS-CoV-2 infection or an uninfected control (not recorded which). The CDR3 bases are TGTGCCAGCAGCCGGGGACCCCCAACGGCTGAAAAACTGTTTTTT. It yields the protein CASSRGPPTAEKLFF.